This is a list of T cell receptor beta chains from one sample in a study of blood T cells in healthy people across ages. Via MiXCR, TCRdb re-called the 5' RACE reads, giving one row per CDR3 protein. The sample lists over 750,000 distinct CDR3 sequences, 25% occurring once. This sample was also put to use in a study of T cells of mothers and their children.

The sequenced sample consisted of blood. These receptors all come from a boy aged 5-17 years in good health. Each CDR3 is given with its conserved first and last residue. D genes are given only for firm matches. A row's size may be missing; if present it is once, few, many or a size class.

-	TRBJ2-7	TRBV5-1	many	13	CASSPQATYEQYF	TGCGCCAGCAGCCCACAGGCCACCTACGAGCAGTACTTC
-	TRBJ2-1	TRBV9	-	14	CASTPRGNNNEQFF	TGTGCCAGCACTCCGAGAGGGAATAACAATGAGCAGTTCTTC
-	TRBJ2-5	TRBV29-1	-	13	CSVLRQNQETQYF	TGCAGCGTGCTCAGGCAGAATCAAGAGACCCAGTACTTC
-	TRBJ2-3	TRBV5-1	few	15	CASSLVGGSSDTQYF	TGCGCCAGCAGCTTGGTGGGGGGCTCGTCGGATACGCAGTATTTT
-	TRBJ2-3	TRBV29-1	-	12	CSVEETRDTQYF	TGCAGCGTTGAAGAGACGAGAGATACGCAGTATTTT
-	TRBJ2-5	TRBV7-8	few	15	CASSPGPKEQETQYF	TGTGCCAGCAGCCCGGGACCCAAGGAACAAGAGACCCAGTACTTC
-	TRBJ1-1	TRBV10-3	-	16	CATLGGLGRGNTEAFF	TGTGCCACCCTTGGGGGGCTGGGTAGGGGGAACACTGAAGCTTTCTTT
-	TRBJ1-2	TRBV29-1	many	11	CSAGEVEGYTF	TGCAGCGCTGGGGAGGTAGAAGGCTACACCTTC
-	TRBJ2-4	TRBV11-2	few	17	CASSPTHTAGPKNIQYF	TGTGCCAGCAGCCCCACACACACGGCCGGTCCGAAAAACATTCAGTACTTC
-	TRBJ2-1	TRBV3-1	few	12	CASSQGGTEQFF	TGTGCCAGCAGCCAAGGCGGTACCGAGCAGTTCTTC
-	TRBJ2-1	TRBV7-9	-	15	CASSLARRGSHEQFF	TGTGCCAGCAGCTTAGCGAGGCGGGGAAGTCATGAGCAGTTCTTC
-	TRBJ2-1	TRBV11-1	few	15	CASSLVRVRNNEQFF	TGTGCCAGCAGCTTAGTTAGGGTTCGGAACAATGAGCAGTTCTTC
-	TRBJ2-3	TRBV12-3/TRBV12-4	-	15	CASVLDSSSTDTQYF	TGTGCCAGCGTCTTGGATAGCTCTAGCACAGATACGCAGTATTTT
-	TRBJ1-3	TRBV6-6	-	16	CASSDGSGALGNTIYF	TGTGCCAGCAGTGATGGGTCGGGAGCGCTGGGAAACACCATATATTTT
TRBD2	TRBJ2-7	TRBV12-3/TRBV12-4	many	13	CASRAGKSYEQYF	TGTGCCAGTAGAGCGGGGAAATCGTACGAGCAGTACTTC
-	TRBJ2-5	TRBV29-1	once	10	CSSRGETQYF	TGCAGCTCTCGGGGGGAGACCCAGTACTTC